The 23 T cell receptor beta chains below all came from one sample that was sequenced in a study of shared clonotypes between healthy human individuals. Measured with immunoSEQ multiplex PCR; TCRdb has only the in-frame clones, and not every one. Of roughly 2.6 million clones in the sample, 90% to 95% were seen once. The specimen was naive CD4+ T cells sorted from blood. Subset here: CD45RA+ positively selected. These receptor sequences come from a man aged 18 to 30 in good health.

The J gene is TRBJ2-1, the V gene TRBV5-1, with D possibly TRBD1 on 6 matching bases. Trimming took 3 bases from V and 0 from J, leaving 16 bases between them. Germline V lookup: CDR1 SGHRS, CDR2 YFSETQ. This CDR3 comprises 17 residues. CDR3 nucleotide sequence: TGCGCCAGCAGCTGGAGTGACAGGCCGAGCTCCTACAATGAGCAGTTCTTC. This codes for CASSWSDRPSSYNEQFF.

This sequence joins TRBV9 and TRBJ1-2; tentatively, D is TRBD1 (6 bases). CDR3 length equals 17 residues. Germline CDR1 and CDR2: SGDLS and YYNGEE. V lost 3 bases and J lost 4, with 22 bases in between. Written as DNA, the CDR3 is TGTGCCAGCAGCGGAAGCACCTTAGACAGGACTACCTATGGCTACACCTTC. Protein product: CASSGSTLDRTTYGYTF. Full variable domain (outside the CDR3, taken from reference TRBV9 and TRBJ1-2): DSGVTQTPKHLITATGQRVTLRCSPRSGDLSVYWYQQSLDQGLQFLIQYYNGEERAKGNILERFSAQQFPDLHSELNLSSLELGDSALYFCASSGSTLDRTTYGYTFGSGTRLTVV.

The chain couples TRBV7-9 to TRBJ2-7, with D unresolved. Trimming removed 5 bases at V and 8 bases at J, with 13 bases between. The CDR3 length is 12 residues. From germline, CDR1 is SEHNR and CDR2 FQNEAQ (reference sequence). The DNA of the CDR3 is TGTGCCAGCAGCGTGGACCGTTCTCAGCAGTACTTC. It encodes CASSVDRSQQYF.

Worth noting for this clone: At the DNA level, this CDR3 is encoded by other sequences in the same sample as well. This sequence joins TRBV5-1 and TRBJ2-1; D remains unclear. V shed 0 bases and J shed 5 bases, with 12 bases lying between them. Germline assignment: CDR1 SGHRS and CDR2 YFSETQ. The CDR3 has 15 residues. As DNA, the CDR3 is TGCGCCAGCAGCTTGGATTCGGGCAGCAACAATGAGCAGTTCTTC. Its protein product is CASSLDSGSNNEQFF.

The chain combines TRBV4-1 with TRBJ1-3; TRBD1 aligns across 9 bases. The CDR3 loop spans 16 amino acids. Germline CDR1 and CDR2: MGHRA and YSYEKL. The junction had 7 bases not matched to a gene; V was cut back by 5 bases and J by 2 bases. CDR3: CASSSSQGAAGNTIYF. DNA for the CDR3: TGCGCCAGCAGCTCTTCACAGGGGGCAGCTGGAAACACCATATATTTT.

The CDR3 is CASSSRTQNNEQFF. CDR3 bases: TGTGCCAGCTCTTCTAGGACACAGAACAATGAGCAGTTCTTC. The V gene is TRBV18, the J gene TRBJ2-1; perhaps TRBD1 as D (5 bases). The CDR3 sequence is 14 residues long. Germline values: CDR1 KGHSH, CDR2 LQKENI. Between the trimmed V and J ends, which lost 6 bases and 5 bases, there was a span of 14 bases.

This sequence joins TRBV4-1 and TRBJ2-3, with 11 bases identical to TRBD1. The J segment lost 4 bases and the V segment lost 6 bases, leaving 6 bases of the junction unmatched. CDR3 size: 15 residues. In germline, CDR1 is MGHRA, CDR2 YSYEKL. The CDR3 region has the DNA TGCGCCAGCAGACCGGACAGGGGGCGGTCAGATACGCAGTATTTT. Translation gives CASRPDRGRSDTQYF.

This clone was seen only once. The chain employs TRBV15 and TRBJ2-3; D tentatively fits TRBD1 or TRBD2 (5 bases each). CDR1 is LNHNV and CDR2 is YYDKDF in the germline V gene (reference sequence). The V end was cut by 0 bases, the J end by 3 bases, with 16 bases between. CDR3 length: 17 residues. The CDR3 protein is CATSRDLKGRRTDTQYF. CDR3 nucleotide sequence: TGTGCCACCAGCAGAGATCTGAAGGGGAGACGGACAGATACGCAGTATTTT.

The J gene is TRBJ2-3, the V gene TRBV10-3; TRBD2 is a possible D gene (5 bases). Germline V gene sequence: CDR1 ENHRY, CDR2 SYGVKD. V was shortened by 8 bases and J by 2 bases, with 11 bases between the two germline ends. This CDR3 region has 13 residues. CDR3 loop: CAIRGSPTDTQYF. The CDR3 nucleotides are TGTGCCATCCGGGGATCTCCCACAGATACGCAGTATTTT.

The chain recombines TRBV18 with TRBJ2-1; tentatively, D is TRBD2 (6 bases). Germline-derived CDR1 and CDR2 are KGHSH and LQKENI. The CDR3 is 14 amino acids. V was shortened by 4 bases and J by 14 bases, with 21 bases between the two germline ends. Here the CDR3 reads CASSLEGNTGLKFF. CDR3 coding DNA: TGTGCCAGCTCACTGGAGGGGAACACGGGCCTTAAGTTCTTC. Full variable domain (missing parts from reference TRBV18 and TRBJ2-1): NAGVMQNPRHLVRRRGQEARLRCSPMKGHSHVYWYRQLPEEGLKFMVYLQKENIIDESGMPKERFSAEFPKEGPSILRIQQVVRGDSAAYFCASSLEGNTGLKFFGPGTRLTVL.

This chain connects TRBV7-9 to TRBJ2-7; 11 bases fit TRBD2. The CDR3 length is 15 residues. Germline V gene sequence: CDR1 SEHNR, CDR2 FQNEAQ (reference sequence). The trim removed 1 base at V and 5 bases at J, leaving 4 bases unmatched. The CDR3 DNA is TGTGCCAGCAGCTTAGATAGCGGGAGGGCCCACGAGCAGTACTTC. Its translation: CASSLDSGRAHEQYF.

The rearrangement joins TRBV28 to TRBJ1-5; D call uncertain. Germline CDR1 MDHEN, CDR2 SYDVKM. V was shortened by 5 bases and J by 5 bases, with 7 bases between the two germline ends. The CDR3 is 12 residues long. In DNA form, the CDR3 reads TGTGCCAGCAGTGGAGCATATCAGCCCCAGCATTTT. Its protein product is CASSGAYQPQHF. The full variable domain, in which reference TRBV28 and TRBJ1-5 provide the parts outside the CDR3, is DVKVTQSSRYLVKRTGEKVFLECVQDMDHENMFWYRQDPGLGLRLIYFSYDVKMKEKGDIPEGYSVSREKKERFSLILESASTNQTSMYLCASSGAYQPQHFGDGTRLSIL.

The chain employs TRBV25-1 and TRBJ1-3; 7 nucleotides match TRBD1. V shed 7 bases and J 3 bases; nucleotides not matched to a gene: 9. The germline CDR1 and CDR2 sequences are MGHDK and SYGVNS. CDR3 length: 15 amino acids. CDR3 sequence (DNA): TGTGCCAGCAACGAGGAGGGGGCGCGTGGAAACACCATATATTTT. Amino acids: CASNEEGARGNTIYF. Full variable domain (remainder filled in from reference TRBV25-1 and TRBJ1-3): EADIYQTPRYLVIGTGKKITLECSQTMGHDKMYWYQQDPGMELHLIHYSYGVNSTEKGDLSSESTVSRIRTEHFPLTLESARPSHTSQYLCASNEEGARGNTIYFGEGSWLTVV.

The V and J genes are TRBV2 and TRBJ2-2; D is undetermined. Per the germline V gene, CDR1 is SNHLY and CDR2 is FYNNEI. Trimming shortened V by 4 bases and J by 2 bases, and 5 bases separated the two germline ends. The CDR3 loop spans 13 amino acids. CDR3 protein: CASSARNTGELFF. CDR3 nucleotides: TGTGCCAGCAGTGCTCGTAACACCGGGGAGCTGTTTTTT.

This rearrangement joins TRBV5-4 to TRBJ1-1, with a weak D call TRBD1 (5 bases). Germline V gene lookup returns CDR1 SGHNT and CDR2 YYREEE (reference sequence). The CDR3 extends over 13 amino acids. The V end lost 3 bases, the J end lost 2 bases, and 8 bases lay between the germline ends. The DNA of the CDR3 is TGTGCCAGCAGCTCGACAGAAAACACTGAAGCTTTCTTT. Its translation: CASSSTENTEAFF.

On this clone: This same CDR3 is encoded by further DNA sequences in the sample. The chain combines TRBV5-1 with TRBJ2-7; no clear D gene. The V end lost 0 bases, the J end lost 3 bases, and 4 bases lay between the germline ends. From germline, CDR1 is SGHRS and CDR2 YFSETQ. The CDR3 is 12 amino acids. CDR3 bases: TGCGCCAGCAGCTTGGACAACTACGAGCAGTACTTC. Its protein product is CASSLDNYEQYF.

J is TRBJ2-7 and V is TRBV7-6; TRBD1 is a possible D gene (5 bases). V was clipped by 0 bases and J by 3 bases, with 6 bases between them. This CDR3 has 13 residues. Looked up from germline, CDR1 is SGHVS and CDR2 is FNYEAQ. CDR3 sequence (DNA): TGTGCCAGCAGCTTAGCAGACAGCTACGAGCAGTACTTC. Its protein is CASSLADSYEQYF.

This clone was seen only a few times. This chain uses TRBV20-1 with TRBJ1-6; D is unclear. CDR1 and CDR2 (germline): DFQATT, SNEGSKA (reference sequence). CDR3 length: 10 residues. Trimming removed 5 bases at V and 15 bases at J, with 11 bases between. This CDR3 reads CSALARNLHF. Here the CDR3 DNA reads TGCAGTGCTCTCGCACGGAACCTCCACTTT.

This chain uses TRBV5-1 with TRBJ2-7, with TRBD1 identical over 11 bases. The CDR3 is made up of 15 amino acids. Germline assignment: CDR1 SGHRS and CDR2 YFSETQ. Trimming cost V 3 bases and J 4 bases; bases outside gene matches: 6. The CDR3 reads CASSSGQGAEYEQYF. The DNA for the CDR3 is TGCGCCAGCAGCTCCGGACAGGGGGCGGAGTACGAGCAGTACTTC.

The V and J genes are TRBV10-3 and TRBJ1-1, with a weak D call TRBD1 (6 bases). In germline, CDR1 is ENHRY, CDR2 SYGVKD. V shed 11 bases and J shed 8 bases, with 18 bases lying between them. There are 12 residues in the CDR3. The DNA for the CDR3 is TGTGCCCTCGGGGCCCCCGGGACAGAAGCTTTCTTT. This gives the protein CALGAPGTEAFF.

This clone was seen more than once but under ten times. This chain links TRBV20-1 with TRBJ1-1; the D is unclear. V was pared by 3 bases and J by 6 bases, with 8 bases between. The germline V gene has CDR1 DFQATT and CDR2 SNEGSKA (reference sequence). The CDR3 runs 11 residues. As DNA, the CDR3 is TGCAGTGCTAGTTGGTCCGCTGAAGCTTTCTTT. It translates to CSASWSAEAFF.

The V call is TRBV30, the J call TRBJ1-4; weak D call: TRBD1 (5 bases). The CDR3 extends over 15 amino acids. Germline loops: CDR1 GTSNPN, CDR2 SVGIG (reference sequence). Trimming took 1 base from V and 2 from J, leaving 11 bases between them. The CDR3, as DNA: TGTGCCTGGAGTGCCGGCGGGACTACTAATGAAAAACTGTTTTTT. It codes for CAWSAGGTTNEKLFF.

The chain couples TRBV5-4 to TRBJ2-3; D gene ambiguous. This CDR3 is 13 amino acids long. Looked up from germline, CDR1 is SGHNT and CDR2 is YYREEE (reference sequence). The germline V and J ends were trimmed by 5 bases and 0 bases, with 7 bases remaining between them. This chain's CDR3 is CASRDTSTDTQYF. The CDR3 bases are TGTGCCAGCAGAGATACTAGCACAGATACGCAGTATTTT.